The rows below give T cell receptor beta chains drawn from one sample of a study of breast tumors, draining lymph nodes, adjacent tissues. TCRdb fed the multiplex PCR reads into MiXCR, producing one record per CDR3 protein. The sample yields 200,000 or so distinct CDR3 sequences, 31% seen once. Sample: axillary lymph node tissue. The receptor source for this set is a female donor with breast cancer. Some clones in this sample may be carry-over from other donors' samples. The CDR3 runs from the conserved cysteine through the conserved F or W. The D gene is left open where the match is weak. A row's size may be missing; if present it is once, few, many or a size class.

CASSRGDQVNQPQHF	TGTGCCAGCAGCCGCGGGGACCAGGTCAATCAGCCCCAGCATTTT	many	-	TRBJ1-5	15	TRBV5-8
CASSLEQGYGYTF	TGTGCCAGCAGCTTAGAACAGGGGTATGGCTACACCTTC	many	TRBD1	TRBJ1-2	13	TRBV7-2
CASSYTDRQAF	TGTGCCAGCAGTTACACCGACCGCCAGGCCTTC	many	-	TRBJ2-1	11	TRBV6-6
CASSLLTGTSGANVLTF	TGCGCCAGCAGCCTCCTGACAGGAACCTCTGGGGCCAACGTCCTGACTTTC	many	-	TRBJ2-6	17	TRBV4-1
CASMFNGGGVSQPQHF	TGTGCCAGCATGTTTAATGGAGGGGGGGTAAGTCAGCCCCAGCATTTT	few	-	TRBJ1-5	16	TRBV6-1
CASSQDYGQGRSEQYF	TGCGCCAGCAGCCAAGATTACGGACAGGGTCGGTCCGAGCAGTACTTC	-	TRBD1	TRBJ2-7	16	TRBV4-1
CASSQVRGGVGEQYF	TGTGCCAGCAGCCAAGTTCGGGGAGGGGTAGGAGAGCAGTACTTC	few	TRBD2	TRBJ2-7	15	TRBV3-1
CSARDQRGSYEQYF	TGCAGTGCTAGAGACCAGCGGGGGTCCTACGAGCAGTACTTC	many	TRBD2	TRBJ2-7	14	TRBV20-1
CSSGQGSSGANVLTF	TGCAGTTCCGGACAGGGCAGCTCTGGGGCCAACGTCCTGACTTTC	many	TRBD1	TRBJ2-6	15	TRBV20-1
CAISENILGDQPQHF	TGTGCCATCAGCGAAAACATCTTAGGGGATCAGCCCCAGCATTTT	many	-	TRBJ1-5	15	TRBV10-3
CATSSARATGRETQYF	TGTGCCACCAGCAGTGCTAGGGCGACAGGGCGAGAGACCCAGTACTTC	-	TRBD1	TRBJ2-5	16	TRBV15
CASSFGASGMSGELFF	TGTGCCAGCAGCTTCGGGGCTAGCGGGATGTCCGGGGAGCTGTTTTTT	many	TRBD2	TRBJ2-2	16	TRBV9
CSGDTLGETQYF	TGCAGTGGGGACACTCTGGGGGAGACCCAGTACTTC	many	-	TRBJ2-5	12	TRBV20-1
CASSVSRTDTQYF	TGTGCCAGCAGTGTTTCGCGCACAGATACGCAGTATTTT	-	-	TRBJ2-3	13	TRBV2
CASSVNGGADTQYF	TGTGCCAGCAGTGTAAACGGGGGGGCAGATACGCAGTATTTT	many	TRBD2	TRBJ2-3	14	TRBV7-2
CASSYSGGNTQYF	TGTGCCAGCAGTTACTCGGGGGGTAATACGCAGTATTTT	-	-	TRBJ2-3	13	TRBV6-6
CSASDRGWASGTNTGELFF	TGCAGTGCTAGTGACAGGGGTTGGGCTAGCGGGACGAACACCGGGGAGCTGTTTTTT	many	-	TRBJ2-2	19	TRBV20-1
CANSLAVRDNEQFF	TGTGCCAACAGCTTAGCGGTAAGGGATAATGAGCAGTTCTTC	-	-	TRBJ2-1	14	TRBV11-1
CSARDFETERGGYTF	TGCAGTGCTAGAGATTTCGAGACAGAGAGGGGTGGCTACACCTTC	many	-	TRBJ1-2	15	TRBV20-1
CASSSTFTGELFF	TGTGCCAGCAGCTCCACCTTTACCGGGGAGCTGTTTTTT	many	-	TRBJ2-2	13	TRBV7-6
CAWTPGQAVMNTEAFF	TGTGCCTGGACCCCCGGACAGGCCGTTATGAACACTGAAGCTTTCTTT	-	TRBD1	TRBJ1-1	16	TRBV30
CSVRVGSSGANVLTF	TGCAGCGTTCGCGTGGGAAGCTCTGGGGCCAACGTCCTGACTTTC	many	-	TRBJ2-6	15	TRBV29-1
CASRKTEINAPLHF	TGTGCCAGCAGAAAGACAGAAATTAATGCCCCCCTCCACTTT	-	-	TRBJ1-6	14	TRBV7-2
CASSFLGGSNYGYTF	TGTGCCAGCAGCTTTCTCGGGGGGTCGAACTATGGCTACACCTTC	many	-	TRBJ1-2	15	TRBV2
CASSLATQTARANHGYTF	TGCGCCAGCAGCTTGGCGACGCAGACAGCCCGGGCTAACCATGGCTACACCTTC	-	-	TRBJ1-2	18	TRBV5-1
CASSSGTSLYGYTF	TGCGCCAGCAGCTCTGGGACATCTCTCTATGGCTACACCTTC	many	-	TRBJ1-2	14	TRBV5-1
CASSVVPSGKGDTQYF	TGTGCCAGCAGCGTAGTCCCTAGCGGGAAGGGGGATACGCAGTATTTT	many	TRBD2	TRBJ2-3	16	TRBV9
CASSIRPGLTQYF	TGTGCCAGTAGTATCCGACCGGGACTTACGCAGTATTTT	many	-	TRBJ2-3	13	TRBV19
CASSPLAEADTQYF	TGTGCCAGCTCACCATTGGCGGAGGCAGATACGCAGTATTTT	-	-	TRBJ2-3	14	TRBV18
CASSEAGAQFF	TGTGCCAGCAGCGAGGCCGGGGCGCAGTTCTTC	many	-	TRBJ2-1	11	TRBV7-2
CASSRPINTGELFF	TGTGCCAGCAGTCGACCCATCAACACCGGGGAGCTGTTTTTT	-	-	TRBJ2-2	14	TRBV6-6
CASRISGRYYNEQFF	TGTGCCAGCAGAATAAGTGGGCGGTACTACAATGAGCAGTTCTTC	-	-	TRBJ2-1	15	TRBV12-3/TRBV12-4
CASSQRPPSAGEGNEQFF	TGTGCCAGCAGTCAACGCCCCCCCTCAGCGGGAGAAGGCAATGAGCAGTTCTTC	-	TRBD2	TRBJ2-1	18	TRBV11-2
CATSDPAGGSYNEQFF	TGTGCCACCAGTGACCCTGCAGGGGGCTCCTACAATGAGCAGTTCTTC	-	TRBD1	TRBJ2-1	16	TRBV24-1
CASSPPNMNTEAFF	TGTGCCAGCTCACCACCCAACATGAACACTGAAGCTTTCTTT	-	-	TRBJ1-1	14	TRBV18
CASRPSVTVGSPLRF	TGTGCCAGCAGACCTTCGGTTACCGTTGGGTCACCCCTCCGCTTT	few	-	TRBJ1-6	15	TRBV6-5
CASSQDLAGGRTRQETQYF	TGCGCCAGCAGCCAAGATCTGGCAGGGGGCAGGACTAGACAAGAGACCCAGTACTTC	-	-	TRBJ2-5	19	TRBV7-2
CSAREGGTGAGQPQHF	TGCAGTGCTAGAGAGGGTGGGACAGGGGCTGGGCAGCCCCAGCATTTT	many	TRBD1	TRBJ1-5	16	TRBV20-1
CAWVGHHSGANVLTF	TGTGCCTGGGTAGGACACCACTCTGGGGCCAACGTCCTGACTTTC	many	-	TRBJ2-6	15	TRBV30
CSANQDHQPQHF	TGCAGTGCTAACCAGGACCATCAGCCCCAGCATTTT	few	-	TRBJ1-5	12	TRBV20-1
CASSTGGENTGELFF	TGTGCCAGCTCCACGGGGGGCGAAAACACCGGGGAGCTGTTTTTT	many	-	TRBJ2-2	15	TRBV18
CASSLYTGGPSPLHF	TGTGCCAGCAGTTTATATACAGGGGGGCCCTCACCCCTCCACTTT	-	TRBD1	TRBJ1-6	15	TRBV12-3/TRBV12-4
CSASATGWVGNTEAFF	TGCAGTGCTTCCGCGACAGGGTGGGTGGGTAACACTGAAGCTTTCTTT	-	TRBD1	TRBJ1-1	16	TRBV20-1
CASSPAWGVSYNEQFF	TGTGCCAGCAGCCCCGCGTGGGGGGTCTCCTACAATGAGCAGTTCTTC	many	-	TRBJ2-1	16	TRBV7-2
CSALGGGSEQFF	TGCAGTGCCCTCGGAGGGGGCAGTGAGCAGTTCTTC	many	-	TRBJ2-1	12	TRBV20-1
CSARDGSNQPQHF	TGCAGTGCTAGGGACGGTAGCAATCAGCCCCAGCATTTT	-	-	TRBJ1-5	13	TRBV20-1
CASSITDKDSPLHF	TGTGCCAGTAGTATAACGGATAAGGATTCACCCCTCCACTTT	-	-	TRBJ1-6	14	TRBV19